One and the same sample provided the 27 T cell receptor beta chains below, sequenced in a study of blood T cell repertoires in COVID-19. The data were produced by immunoSEQ multiplex PCR, yet TCRdb's version contains in-frame clones alone and is incomplete. The table lists a few hundred thousand clones, around 83% of them singletons. Sequenced material: peripheral blood. These TCRs come from a woman aged 18 to 35 with acute or convalescent COVID-19.

The gene calls are TRBV6-5 and TRBJ2-3; 7 bases map to TRBD1. Germline V lookup: CDR1 MNHEY, CDR2 SVGAGI. V gave up 8 bases and J gave up 2 bases; unmatched junction bases: 7. CDR3 length: 14 residues. CDR3 amino acids: CASEGQTNTDTQYF. The CDR3 coding sequence is TGTGCCAGCGAGGGACAGACTAACACAGATACGCAGTATTTT.

The J gene is TRBJ1-4, the V gene TRBV19; D gene uncertain. The germline gives CDR1 LNHDA, CDR2 SQIVND (reference sequence). V lost 3 bases to trimming and J lost 4 bases, with 9 bases between them. The CDR3 extends over 14 amino acids. The CDR3 is CASSISGSNEKLFF. The DNA for the CDR3 is TGTGCCAGTAGTATTTCGGGGAGTAATGAAAAACTGTTTTTT.

The CDR3, as DNA: TGCGCCAGCAGCTTGGTGGCGGGAGTGGATTCACCCCTCCACTTT. Protein product: CASSLVAGVDSPLHF. This rearrangement joins TRBV5-1 to TRBJ1-6; D not certain. Per the germline V gene, CDR1 is SGHRS and CDR2 is YFSETQ. V was trimmed by 0 bases and J by 8 bases, leaving 12 bases between them. The CDR3 consists of 15 residues. The entire variable domain, with the rest obtained from reference TRBV5-1 and TRBJ1-6, is as follows: KAGVTQTPRYLIKTRGQQVTLSCSPISGHRSVSWYQQTPGQGLQFLFEYFSETQRNKGNFPGRFSGRQFSNSRSEMNVSTLELGDSALYLCASSLVAGVDSPLHFGNGTRLTVT.

This clone occurred once. The gene calls are TRBV6-5 and TRBJ1-6; possible D gene TRBD1, 5 bases. This CDR3 comprises 13 residues. CDR1 and CDR2 (germline): MNHEY, SVGAGI. Deletions cut 7 bases from V and 4 bases from J, with 8 bases between. The CDR3: CASNGGYNSPLHF. The CDR3 coding sequence is TGTGCCAGCAACGGGGGTTATAATTCACCCCTCCACTTT.

The J gene is TRBJ2-1, the V gene TRBV6-1; D is perhaps TRBD1 (5 bases). In germline, CDR1 is MNHNS, CDR2 SASEGT. CDR3 length: 13 amino acids. The V end was cut by 2 bases, the J end by 9 bases, with 11 bases between. The CDR3 loop is CASSEQGHGEQFF. CDR3 nucleotides: TGTGCCAGCAGTGAACAGGGTCATGGTGAGCAGTTCTTC.

The rearrangement joins TRBV18 to TRBJ2-1, with a weak D call TRBD1 (8 bases). Germline V gene data show CDR1 as KGHSH and CDR2 as LQKENI. Trimming removed 1 base from V and 8 bases from J, with 18 bases in between. The CDR3 length is 16 residues. The CDR3 nucleotides are TGTGCCAGCTCACCACGAGCGGGGACAGGTTCTGATGAGCAGTTCTTC. It encodes CASSPRAGTGSDEQFF. The variable domain in full, with the rest retrieved from reference TRBV18 and TRBJ2-1, is NAGVMQNPRHLVRRRGQEARLRCSPMKGHSHVYWYRQLPEEGLKFMVYLQKENIIDESGMPKERFSAEFPKEGPSILRIQQVVRGDSAAYFCASSPRAGTGSDEQFFGPGTRLTVL.

The chain joins TRBV5-4 to TRBJ1-3; D is possibly TRBD1 (5 bases). Germline V lookup: CDR1 SGHNT, CDR2 YYREEE (reference sequence). Trimming took 0 bases from V and 0 from J, leaving 13 bases between them. The CDR3 length is 17 residues. DNA of the CDR3: TGTGCCAGCAGCTTGGGTGGGACTTCCTTCTCTGGAAACACCATATATTTT. Residues: CASSLGGTSFSGNTIYF.

The V gene is TRBV24-1, the J gene TRBJ2-1, with 11 bases identical to TRBD2. Germline V gene sequence: CDR1 KGHDR, CDR2 SFDVKD. The CDR3 has 16 residues. V dropped 4 bases and J dropped 7; count of bases not matched to a gene: 8. As DNA, the CDR3 is TGTGCCACCAGTGACTCAACTAGCGGGAGAAGGAATGAGCAGTTCTTC. This codes for CATSDSTSGRRNEQFF.

This clone was seen just once. The V and J genes are TRBV27 and TRBJ1-1, with TRBD1 matching 9 bases. J was trimmed by 0 bases and V by 3 bases; bases with no gene match: 8. CDR3 length: 17 residues. Germline CDR1 is MNHEY and CDR2 is SMNVEV (reference sequence). The chain's CDR3 is CASSLGQGGLMNTEAFF. The CDR3 nucleotides are TGTGCCAGCAGTTTGGGACAGGGAGGTCTGATGAACACTGAAGCTTTCTTT.

This clone was seen a few times. The chain carries TRBV7-2 and TRBJ1-2, with D perhaps matching TRBD1 (5 bases). Germline loops: CDR1 SGHTA, CDR2 FQGNSA. Deletions cut 3 bases from V and 5 bases from J, with 16 bases between. The CDR3 is made up of 15 amino acids. CDR3 nucleotides: TGTGCCAGCAGCTTCGGGGGAACAGGATCGTATGGCTACACCTTC. This translates into CASSFGGTGSYGYTF.

A remark on this clone: This specimen includes other DNA sequences encoding the same CDR3. This sequence joins TRBV6-5 and TRBJ1-2; 10 bases fit TRBD1. Per the germline V gene, CDR1 is MNHEY and CDR2 is SVGAGI. Trimming removed 5 bases from V and 5 bases from J; junction bases left unmatched: 2. The CDR3 extends over 13 amino acids. The CDR3 coding sequence is TGTGCCAGCAGTCGGGACAGGGGATATGGCTACACCTTC. It is translated as CASSRDRGYGYTF.

This clone was detected many times. The chain is built from TRBV28 and TRBJ2-7, with D maybe TRBD1 (6 bases). The germline CDR1 and CDR2 sequences are MDHEN and SYDVKM. This CDR3 has 12 amino acids. V was clipped by 6 bases and J by 2 bases, with 8 bases between them. The CDR3 sequence is CASSTGPYEQYF. CDR3 DNA sequence: TGTGCCAGCAGCACAGGGCCCTACGAGCAGTACTTC.

CDR3 sequence reads: CASSQERESNEKLFF. The DNA of the CDR3 is TGTGCCAGCAGCCAAGAAAGGGAGAGTAATGAAAAACTGTTTTTT. The J gene is TRBJ1-4, the V gene TRBV14, with D uncertain. Trimming removed 0 bases at V and 4 bases at J, with 9 bases between. CDR1 and CDR2 (germline): SGHDN, FVKESK. The CDR3 is 15 amino acids.

V usage is TRBV11-2 and J usage is TRBJ2-2; 10 bases are a match to TRBD1. Trimming cost V 4 bases and J 2 bases; bases outside gene matches: 10. Germline loops: CDR1 SGHAT, CDR2 FQNNGV. This CDR3 has 18 residues. The DNA for the CDR3 is TGTGCCAGCAGCTGGCATTTGGGGACAGGGGTTAACACCGGGGAGCTGTTTTTT. Translation gives CASSWHLGTGVNTGELFF.

J is TRBJ2-1 and V is TRBV4-1; 9 bases map to TRBD2. J was trimmed by 0 bases and V by 0 bases; bases with no gene match: 9. Germline loops: CDR1 MGHRA, CDR2 YSYEKL. The CDR3 has 19 residues. The chain's CDR3 is CASSQDGAREGVSYNEQFF. CDR3 in DNA: TGCGCCAGCAGCCAAGATGGAGCGCGGGAGGGCGTCTCCTACAATGAGCAGTTCTTC.

The chain has TRBV5-5 and TRBJ2-1; 8 nucleotides align to TRBD1. Germline assignment: CDR1 SGHKS and CDR2 YYEKEE (reference sequence). This CDR3 comprises 17 residues. V lost 2 bases to trimming and J lost 3 bases; unmatched junction nucleotides: 10. The CDR3 DNA follows: TGTGCCAGCAGCTTATCCGCAGGGGGCGATTTCTACAATGAGCAGTTCTTC. It encodes CASSLSAGGDFYNEQFF. Drawing the rest from reference TRBV5-5 and TRBJ2-1, the complete variable domain is DAGVTQSPTHLIKTRGQQVTLRCSPISGHKSVSWYQQVLGQGPQFIFQYYEKEERGRGNFPDRFSARQFPNYSSELNVNALLLGDSALYLCASSLSAGGDFYNEQFFGPGTRLTVL.

The chain couples TRBV25-1 to TRBJ1-1, with D maybe TRBD1 (6 bases). Between the trimmed V and J ends, which lost 7 bases and 8 bases, there was a span of 17 bases. The CDR3 totals 13 residues. Germline V lookup: CDR1 MGHDK, CDR2 SYGVNS. CDR3 DNA sequence: TGTGCCAGCACTGTAGCCGCCGGGACAGAAGCTTTCTTT. Protein product: CASTVAAGTEAFF. The full variable domain, its missing parts supplied by reference TRBV25-1 and TRBJ1-1, is EADIYQTPRYLVIGTGKKITLECSQTMGHDKMYWYQQDPGMELHLIHYSYGVNSTEKGDLSSESTVSRIRTEHFPLTLESARPSHTSQYLCASTVAAGTEAFFGQGTRLTVV.

The chain is built from TRBV4-3 and TRBJ2-7; 9 bases match TRBD1. CDR1 and CDR2 (germline): LGHNA, YSLEER. Germline trimming cut 4 bases from V and 3 bases from J; bases unmatched to any gene: 7. CDR3 length: 15 amino acids. The CDR3: CASSRSGTGYYEQYF. The CDR3 coding sequence is TGCGCCAGCAGCCGATCCGGGACAGGGTACTACGAGCAGTACTTC.

The chain uses TRBV10-2 and TRBJ2-1; 9 nucleotides agree with TRBD2. J gave up 5 bases and V 8 bases, and 7 bases lay outside the gene matches. In germline, CDR1 is WSHSY, CDR2 SAAADI. The CDR3 is 14 amino acids. The CDR3 DNA is TGCGCCAGCGATATAGCGGGAGTAAACAATGAGCAGTTCTTC. Its translation: CASDIAGVNNEQFF.

The chain couples TRBV28 to TRBJ1-2; D unclear. V was pared by 4 bases and J by 9 bases, with 9 bases between. The CDR3 sequence is 11 residues long. CDR1 and CDR2 from the germline V gene are MDHEN and SYDVKM. CDR3 in amino acids: CASSYDNSYTF. CDR3 coding DNA: TGTGCCAGCAGTTACGATAACAGCTACACCTTC.

The CDR3 DNA is TGCGCCAGCAGATCGACTAGCACAGATACGCAGTATTTT. Translated, it gives CASRSTSTDTQYF. The chain employs TRBV5-1 and TRBJ2-3; no reliable D call. V lost 5 bases and J lost 0, with 7 bases in between. From germline, CDR1 is SGHRS and CDR2 YFSETQ. The CDR3 sequence is 13 residues long.

The chain couples TRBV2 to TRBJ2-1, with D maybe TRBD2 (5 bases). Germline V gives CDR1 SNHLY, CDR2 FYNNEI. The CDR3 runs to 13 residues. With 6 bases removed from V and 2 bases from J, the gap between germline ends came to 8 bases. The CDR3 DNA is TGTGCCAGCAGGGACGGGACCTACAATGAGCAGTTCTTC. Translating it yields CASRDGTYNEQFF.

This chain joins TRBV5-5 and TRBJ2-5, with 7 nucleotides matching TRBD1. This CDR3 comprises 14 residues. With V trimmed by 4 bases and J by 0 bases, 3 bases remained unmatched. Germline V gene sequence: CDR1 SGHKS, CDR2 YYEKEE (reference sequence). The CDR3 loop is CASSVTGYQETQYF. CDR3 nucleotide sequence: TGTGCCAGCAGCGTGACAGGGTACCAAGAGACCCAGTACTTC.

V gene TRBV10-3 combines with J gene TRBJ1-1; TRBD1 is a possible D gene (6 bases). The germline V gene has CDR1 ENHRY and CDR2 SYGVKD. V was clipped by 6 bases and J by 0 bases, with 11 bases between them. CDR3 length: 14 residues. DNA of the CDR3: TGTGCCATCAGGACGGACAGCATGAACACTGAAGCTTTCTTT. Residues: CAIRTDSMNTEAFF.

This chain connects TRBV5-1 to TRBJ2-2; possibly TRBD1 for D (5 bases). CDR1 is SGHRS and CDR2 is YFSETQ in the germline V gene. With 2 bases removed from V and 5 bases from J, the gap between germline ends came to 10 bases. The CDR3 length is 14 residues. The DNA of the CDR3 is TGCGCCAGCAGCTTCGTTTCAGGGACCGGGGAGCTGTTTTTT. It yields the protein CASSFVSGTGELFF. Full variable domain (missing parts from reference TRBV5-1 and TRBJ2-2): KAGVTQTPRYLIKTRGQQVTLSCSPISGHRSVSWYQQTPGQGLQFLFEYFSETQRNKGNFPGRFSGRQFSNSRSEMNVSTLELGDSALYLCASSFVSGTGELFFGEGSRLTVL.

This clone occurred a few times. The gene calls are TRBV28 and TRBJ1-2, with D perhaps matching TRBD1 (6 bases). This CDR3 spans 16 amino acids. The V and J ends lost 6 bases and 8 bases respectively, with 25 bases between them. The V gene's germline CDR1 is MDHEN and CDR2 SYDVKM. The CDR3 loop is CASSPPLYRVFGGYTF. The CDR3 DNA is TGTGCCAGCAGCCCCCCCCTTTACAGGGTTTTCGGGGGCTACACCTTC.

The J gene is TRBJ1-1, the V gene TRBV7-2, with 7 positions matching TRBD1. Trimming removed 1 base from V and 5 bases from J; junction bases left unmatched: 4. The CDR3 spans 14 residues. CDR1 is SGHTA and CDR2 is FQGNSA in the germline V gene. In nucleotides, the CDR3 is TGTGCCAGCAGCTTAGACTACAGGGGAACTGAAGCTTTCTTT. As protein: CASSLDYRGTEAFF. Variable domain in full (rest from reference TRBV7-2 and TRBJ1-1): GAGVSQSPSNKVTEKGKDVELRCDPISGHTALYWYRQSLGQGLEFLIYFQGNSAPDKSGLPSDRFSAERTGGSVSTLTIQRTQQEDSAVYLCASSLDYRGTEAFFGQGTRLTVV.